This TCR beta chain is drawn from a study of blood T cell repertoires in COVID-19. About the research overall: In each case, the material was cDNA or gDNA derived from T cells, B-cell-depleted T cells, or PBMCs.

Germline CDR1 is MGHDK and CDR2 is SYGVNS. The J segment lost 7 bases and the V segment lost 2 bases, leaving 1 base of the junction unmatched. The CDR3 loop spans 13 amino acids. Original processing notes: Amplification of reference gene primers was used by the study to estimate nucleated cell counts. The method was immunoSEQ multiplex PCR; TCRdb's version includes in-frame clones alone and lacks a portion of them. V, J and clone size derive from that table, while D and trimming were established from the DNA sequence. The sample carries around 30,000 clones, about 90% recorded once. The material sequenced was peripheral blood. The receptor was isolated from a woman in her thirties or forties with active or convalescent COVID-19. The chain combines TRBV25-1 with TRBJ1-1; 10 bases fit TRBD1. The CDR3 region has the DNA TGTGCCAGCAGTGAAAGGGACAGGGGTGAAGCTTTCTTT. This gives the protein CASSERDRGEAFF.